The sequence of this T cell receptor (beta chain) was determined in a study of memory CD4+ T cells and cytomegalovirus serostatus (dated by TCRdb to the late 2010s). Regarding the study in general: The roughly 33 healthy Belgian adults in the cohort included 9 who were CMV seropositive and around 25 who were CMV seronegative. To replicate a published TCR-based CMV serostatus classifier, the researchers sequenced the CD4+ memory TCRbeta repertoires of a Belgian cohort whose cytomegalovirus serostatus was known.

Genomic DNA was extracted from sorted cells with the Quick-DNA Microprep Kit. Amplification of TCRbeta DNA was done with the immunoSEQ hsTCRbeta kit, following the protocol from the manufacturer. TCRbeta libraries were sequenced on an Illumina MiSeq instrument. The authors' analysis ran thus. Following removal of out-of-frame sequences, 2.4 million or so distinct TCRbeta sequences were retained, with an average of around 67,000 per individual. Each individual was scored using the number of 150 to 200 previously reported CMV-associated TCRbeta sequences that the individual carried and the total number of productive distinct TCRbeta sequences. A beta-binomial model was reimplemented in Python, and random forests from scikit-learn, run with default parameters, were trained on data from the US cohort. On the Belgian cohort, classifier performance was reported as the median AUC, along with percentile confidence intervals, across 10,000 bootstrap iterations. In TCRdb, the immuneACCESS table is reduced to in-frame sequences with V and J assigned. These tables do not hold every clone; where another copy was compared, an unresolved V gene accounts for under half, and the others remain unexplained. The DNA gave D and trimming, while V, J and clone size come from that table. The sample includes over 65,000 clones, with 80% observed a single time. Around 0.78% of the sample belongs to the ten largest clones.

Results the study describes overall, beyond this receptor: The results were read as suggesting that the CMV-associated TCR signature is, for the most part, present in the CD4+ memory repertoire. CMV serostatus prediction reached a median bootstrapped AUC of 0.95 with the original framework and just under 0.92 with a US-trained random forest. Among the 150 to 200 previously reported CMV-associated TCRbeta sequences, approximately 70 showed up in the CD4+ memory repertoires, with each one found in between one and five individuals. Only CD4+CD45RO+ memory cells were sequenced, in contrast to the original study, which included naive and memory CD4+ and CD8+ populations. A median bootstrapped AUC of around 0.94 with a 95% CI of 0.76-1.00 was achieved on the Belgian cohort by the original-framework classifier.

Single viable CD3+CD4+CD8-CD45RO+ cells were sorted as memory CD4+ T cells on a FACSAria II. CMV serostatus was assessed using a Roche Elecsys assay, by which serum IgG against CMV pp150, pp28, p38 and p52 was detected. Once the samples were thawed, total CD4+ T cells were enriched through positive selection using CD4 magnetic microbeads. The samples came from a different study that was designed specifically to examine the CD4+ T cell memory repertoire. Peripheral blood mononuclear cells were isolated and cryopreserved following standard operating procedures; serum was stored at -80 °C. The staining relied on CD3-PerCP (BW264/56), CD4-APC (RPA-T4), CD45RO-PE (UCHT1) and CD8-Pacific Orange (3B5) antibodies, and Sytox blue was used to exclude non-viable cells. In its sample, this clone was seen once. What this receptor recognizes is not known. Base quality data are lacking; no much larger clone is found one base away.

The source is an adult in good health and CMV-seronegative. Sample: memory CD4+ T cells from blood.

The CDR3 in this case is CASSSGGNQPQHF. The DNA sequence is as follows: TGTGCCAGCAGTTCAGGGGGTAATCAGCCCCAGCATTTT. The sequence joins TRBV2 to TRBJ1-5; 7 of the junction bases match TRBD1. Taken from the germline V gene, the CDR1 and CDR2 loops are SNHLY and FYNNEI. Trimming accounts for 5 bases at V and 4 bases at J, while the number of junction bases matched to no gene is 2. The CDR3, from cysteine to phenylalanine, totals 13 residues. Here the CDR3 DNA is all that survives: 39 bases in frame from base 1.